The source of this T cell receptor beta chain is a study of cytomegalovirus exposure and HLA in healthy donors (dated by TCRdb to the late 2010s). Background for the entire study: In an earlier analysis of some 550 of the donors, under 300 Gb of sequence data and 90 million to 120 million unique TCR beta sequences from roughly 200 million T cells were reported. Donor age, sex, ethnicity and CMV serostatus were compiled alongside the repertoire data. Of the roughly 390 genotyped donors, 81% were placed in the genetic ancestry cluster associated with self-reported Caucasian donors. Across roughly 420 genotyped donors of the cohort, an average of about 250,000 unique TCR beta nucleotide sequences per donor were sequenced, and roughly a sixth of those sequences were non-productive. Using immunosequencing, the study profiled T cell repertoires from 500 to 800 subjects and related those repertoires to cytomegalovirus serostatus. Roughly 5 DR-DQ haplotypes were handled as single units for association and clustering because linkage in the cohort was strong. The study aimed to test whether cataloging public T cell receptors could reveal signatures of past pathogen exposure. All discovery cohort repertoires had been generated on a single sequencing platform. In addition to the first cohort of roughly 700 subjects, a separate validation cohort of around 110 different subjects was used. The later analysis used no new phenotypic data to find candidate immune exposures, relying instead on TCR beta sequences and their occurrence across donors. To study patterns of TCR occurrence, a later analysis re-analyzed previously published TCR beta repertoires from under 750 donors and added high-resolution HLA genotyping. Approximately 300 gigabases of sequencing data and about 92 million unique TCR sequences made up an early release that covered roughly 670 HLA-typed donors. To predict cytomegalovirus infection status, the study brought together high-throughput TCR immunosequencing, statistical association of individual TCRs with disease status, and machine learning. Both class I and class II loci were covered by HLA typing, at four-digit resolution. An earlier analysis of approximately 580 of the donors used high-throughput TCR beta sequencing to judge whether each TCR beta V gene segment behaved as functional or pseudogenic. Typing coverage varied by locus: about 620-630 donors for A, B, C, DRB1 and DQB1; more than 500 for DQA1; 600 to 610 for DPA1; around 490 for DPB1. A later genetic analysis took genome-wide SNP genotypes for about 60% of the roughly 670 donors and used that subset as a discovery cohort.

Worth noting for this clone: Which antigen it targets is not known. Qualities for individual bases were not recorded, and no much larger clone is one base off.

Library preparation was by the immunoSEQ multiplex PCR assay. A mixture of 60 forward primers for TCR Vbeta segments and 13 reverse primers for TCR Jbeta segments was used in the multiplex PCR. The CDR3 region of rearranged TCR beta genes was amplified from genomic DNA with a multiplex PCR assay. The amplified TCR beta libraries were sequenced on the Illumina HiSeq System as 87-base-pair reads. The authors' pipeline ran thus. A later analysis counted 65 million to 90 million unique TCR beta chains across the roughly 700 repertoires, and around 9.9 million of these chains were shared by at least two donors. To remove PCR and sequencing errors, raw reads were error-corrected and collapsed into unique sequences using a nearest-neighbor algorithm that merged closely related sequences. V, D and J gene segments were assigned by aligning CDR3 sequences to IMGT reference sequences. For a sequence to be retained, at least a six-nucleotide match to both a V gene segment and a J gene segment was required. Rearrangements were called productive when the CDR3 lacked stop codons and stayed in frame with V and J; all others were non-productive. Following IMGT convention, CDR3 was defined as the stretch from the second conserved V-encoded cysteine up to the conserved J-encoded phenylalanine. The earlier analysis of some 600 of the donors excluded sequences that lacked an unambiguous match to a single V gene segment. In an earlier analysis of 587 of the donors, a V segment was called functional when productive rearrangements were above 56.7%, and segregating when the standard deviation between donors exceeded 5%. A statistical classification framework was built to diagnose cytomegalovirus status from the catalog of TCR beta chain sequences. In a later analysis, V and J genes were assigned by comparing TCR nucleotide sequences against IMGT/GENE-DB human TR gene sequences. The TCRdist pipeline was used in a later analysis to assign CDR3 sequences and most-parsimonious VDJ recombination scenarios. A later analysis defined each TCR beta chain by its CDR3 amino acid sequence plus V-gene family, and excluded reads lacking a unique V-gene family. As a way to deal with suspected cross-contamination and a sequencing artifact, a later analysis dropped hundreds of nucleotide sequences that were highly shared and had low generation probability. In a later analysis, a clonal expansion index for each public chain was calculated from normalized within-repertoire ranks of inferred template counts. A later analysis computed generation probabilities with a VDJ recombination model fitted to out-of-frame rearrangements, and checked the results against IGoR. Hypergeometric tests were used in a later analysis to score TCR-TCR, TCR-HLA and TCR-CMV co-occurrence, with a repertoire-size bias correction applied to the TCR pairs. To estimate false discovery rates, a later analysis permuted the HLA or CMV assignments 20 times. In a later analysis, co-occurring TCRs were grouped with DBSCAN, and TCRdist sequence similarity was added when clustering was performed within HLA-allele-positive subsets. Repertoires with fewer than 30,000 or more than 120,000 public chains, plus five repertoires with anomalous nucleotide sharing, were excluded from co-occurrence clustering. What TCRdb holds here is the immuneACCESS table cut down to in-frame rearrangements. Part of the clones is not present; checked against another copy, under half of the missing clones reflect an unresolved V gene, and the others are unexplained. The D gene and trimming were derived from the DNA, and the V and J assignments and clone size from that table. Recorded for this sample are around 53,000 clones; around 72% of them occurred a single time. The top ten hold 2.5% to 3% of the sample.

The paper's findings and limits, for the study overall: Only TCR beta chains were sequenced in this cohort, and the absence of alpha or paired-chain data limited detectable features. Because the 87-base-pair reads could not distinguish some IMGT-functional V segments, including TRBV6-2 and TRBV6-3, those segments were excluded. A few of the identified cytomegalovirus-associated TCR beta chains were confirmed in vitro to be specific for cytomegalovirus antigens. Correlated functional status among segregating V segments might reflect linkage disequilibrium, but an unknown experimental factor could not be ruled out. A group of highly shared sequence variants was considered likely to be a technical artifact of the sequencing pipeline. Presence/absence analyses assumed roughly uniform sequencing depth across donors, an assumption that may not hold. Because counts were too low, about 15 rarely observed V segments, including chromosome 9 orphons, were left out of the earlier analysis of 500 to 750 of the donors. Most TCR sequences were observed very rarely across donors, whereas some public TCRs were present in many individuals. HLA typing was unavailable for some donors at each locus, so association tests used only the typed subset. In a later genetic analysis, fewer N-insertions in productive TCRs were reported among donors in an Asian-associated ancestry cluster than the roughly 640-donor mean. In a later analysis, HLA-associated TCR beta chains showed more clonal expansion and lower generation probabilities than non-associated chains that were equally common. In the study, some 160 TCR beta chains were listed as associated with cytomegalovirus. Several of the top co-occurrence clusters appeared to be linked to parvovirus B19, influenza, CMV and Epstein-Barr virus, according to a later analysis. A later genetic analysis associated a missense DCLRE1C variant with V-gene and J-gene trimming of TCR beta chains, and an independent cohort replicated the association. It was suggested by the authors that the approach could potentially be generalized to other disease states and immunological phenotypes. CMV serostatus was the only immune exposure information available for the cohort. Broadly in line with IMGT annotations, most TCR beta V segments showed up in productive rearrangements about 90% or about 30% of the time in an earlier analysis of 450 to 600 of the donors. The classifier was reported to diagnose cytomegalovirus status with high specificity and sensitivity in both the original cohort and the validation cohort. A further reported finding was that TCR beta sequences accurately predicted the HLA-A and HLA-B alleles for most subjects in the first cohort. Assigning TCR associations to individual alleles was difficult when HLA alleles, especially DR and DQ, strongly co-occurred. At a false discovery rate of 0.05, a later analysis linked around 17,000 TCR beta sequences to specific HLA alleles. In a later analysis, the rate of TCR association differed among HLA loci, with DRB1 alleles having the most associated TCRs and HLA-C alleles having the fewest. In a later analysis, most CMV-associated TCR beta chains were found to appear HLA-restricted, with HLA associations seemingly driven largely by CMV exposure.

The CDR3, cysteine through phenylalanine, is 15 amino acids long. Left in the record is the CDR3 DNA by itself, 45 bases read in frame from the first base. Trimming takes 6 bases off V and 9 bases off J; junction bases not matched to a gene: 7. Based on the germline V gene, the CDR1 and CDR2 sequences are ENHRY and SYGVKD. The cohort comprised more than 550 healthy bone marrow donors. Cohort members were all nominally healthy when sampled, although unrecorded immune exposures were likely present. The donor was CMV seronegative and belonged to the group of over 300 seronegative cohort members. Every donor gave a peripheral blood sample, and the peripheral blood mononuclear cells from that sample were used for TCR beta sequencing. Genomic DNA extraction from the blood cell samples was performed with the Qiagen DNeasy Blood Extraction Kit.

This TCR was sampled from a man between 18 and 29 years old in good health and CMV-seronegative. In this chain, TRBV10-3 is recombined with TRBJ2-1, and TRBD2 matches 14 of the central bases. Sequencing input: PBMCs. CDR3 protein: CAISMTSGREGEQFF. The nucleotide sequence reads TGTGCCATCAGCATGACTAGCGGGAGGGAAGGTGAGCAGTTCTTC.